Listed below are T cell receptor beta chains from one sample, sequenced in a study of persistence of HIV-infected CD4 T cells. No antigens are known for them. Generated by immunoSEQ multiplex PCR, the TCRdb table keeps only in-frame clones and is missing some. Here the sample spans around 60,000 clones, about 81% being singletons. The material was CD4+ T cells sorted from PBMCs after roughly 18-hour stimulation, obtained from a patient who received antiretroviral therapy. The receptors here all came from an adult man with HIV who was CMV-seropositive. The CDR3 runs from the conserved cysteine through the conserved F or W. Each record gives: J gene, clone size, V gene, D gene, CDR3 protein, CDR3 DNA. D genes are given only for firm matches. Expanded clones get a size class; other rows say once, few or many, or leave the size out.

j_call: TRBJ2-2; clone_size: .; v_call: TRBV19; d_call: .; cdr3_aa: CASSITRELFF; cdr3_nt: TGTGCCAGTAGTATTACCAGGGAGCTGTTTTTT
j_call: TRBJ1-5; clone_size: .; v_call: TRBV6-2/TRBV6-3; d_call: TRBD1; cdr3_aa: CASSGVSGGNQPQHF; cdr3_nt: TGTGCCAGCAGTGGGGTCTCAGGGGGGAATCAGCCCCAGCATTTT
j_call: TRBJ2-1; clone_size: .; v_call: TRBV11-2; d_call: .; cdr3_aa: CASSRDRNEQFF; cdr3_nt: TGTGCCAGCAGCAGAGACAGGAATGAGCAGTTCTTC
j_call: TRBJ2-7; clone_size: once; v_call: TRBV19; d_call: TRBD1; cdr3_aa: CATGRGTGGGYEQYF; cdr3_nt: TGTGCGACTGGTAGGGGGACAGGGGGCGGCTACGAGCAGTACTTC
j_call: TRBJ1-4; clone_size: few; v_call: TRBV18; d_call: .; cdr3_aa: CASSTRDTNEKLFF; cdr3_nt: TGTGCCAGCTCAACCCGGGACACTAATGAAAAACTGTTTTTT
j_call: TRBJ1-5; clone_size: .; v_call: TRBV3-1/TRBV3-2; d_call: .; cdr3_aa: CASSNLASNQPQHF; cdr3_nt: TGTGCCAGCTCAAATTTGGCCAGCAATCAGCCCCAGCATTTT
j_call: TRBJ2-7; clone_size: .; v_call: TRBV3-1/TRBV3-2; d_call: TRBD1; cdr3_aa: CASSPALSGTGAGEQYF; cdr3_nt: TGTGCCAGCAGCCCGGCCCTCTCCGGGACAGGGGCCGGAGAGCAGTACTTC
j_call: TRBJ2-6; clone_size: .; v_call: TRBV6-6; d_call: .; cdr3_aa: CASSYSTRGANVLTF; cdr3_nt: TGTGCCAGCAGTTACTCAACCCGCGGGGCCAACGTCCTGACTTTC
j_call: TRBJ1-5; clone_size: few; v_call: TRBV6-2/TRBV6-3; d_call: .; cdr3_aa: CASSSWGNQPQHF; cdr3_nt: TGTGCCAGCAGTTCCTGGGGCAATCAGCCCCAGCATTTT
j_call: TRBJ2-7; clone_size: few; v_call: TRBV19; d_call: .; cdr3_aa: CASRPGAVSYEQYF; cdr3_nt: TGTGCCAGTCGACCCGGCGCGGTTTCCTACGAGCAGTACTTC
j_call: TRBJ2-3; clone_size: .; v_call: TRBV2; d_call: .; cdr3_aa: CASIPLGVDTQYF; cdr3_nt: TGTGCCAGCATTCCTCTTGGGGTCGATACGCAGTATTTT
j_call: TRBJ1-6; clone_size: .; v_call: TRBV7-2; d_call: .; cdr3_aa: CASSLARSGHNSPLHF; cdr3_nt: TGTGCCAGCAGCTTAGCGAGGTCAGGGCACAATTCACCCCTCCACTTT
j_call: TRBJ1-5; clone_size: .; v_call: TRBV4-2; d_call: .; cdr3_aa: CASSVGGGSQHF; cdr3_nt: TGTGCCAGCAGCGTGGGGGGCGGGTCCCAGCATTTT
j_call: TRBJ2-1; clone_size: .; v_call: TRBV5-1; d_call: TRBD2; cdr3_aa: CASSSYRWEGGLSEQFF; cdr3_nt: TGCGCCAGCAGCTCCTACCGATGGGAGGGAGGTCTTAGTGAGCAGTTCTTC
j_call: TRBJ2-2; clone_size: .; v_call: TRBV5-1; d_call: .; cdr3_aa: CASSAGGPLSGELFF; cdr3_nt: TGCGCCAGCAGTGCCGGGGGGCCCCTTTCCGGGGAGCTGTTTTTT
j_call: TRBJ1-1; clone_size: .; v_call: TRBV27; d_call: .; cdr3_aa: CASRIHGGTEAFF; cdr3_nt: TGTGCCAGCCGTATCCACGGGGGCACTGAAGCTTTCTTT
j_call: TRBJ2-7; clone_size: .; v_call: TRBV29-1; d_call: TRBD1; cdr3_aa: CSVTRQGREQYF; cdr3_nt: TGCAGCGTGACAAGACAGGGCCGCGAGCAGTACTTC
j_call: TRBJ2-7; clone_size: few; v_call: TRBV2; d_call: .; cdr3_aa: CASSDRRRYEQYF; cdr3_nt: TGTGCCAGCAGTGACAGAAGGCGGTACGAGCAGTACTTC
j_call: TRBJ1-2; clone_size: .; v_call: TRBV3-1/TRBV3-2; d_call: .; cdr3_aa: CASSQDWGSNRGLGGYTF; cdr3_nt: TGTGCCAGCAGCCAAGATTGGGGTAGCAATCGGGGCCTTGGAGGCTACACCTTC
j_call: TRBJ2-6; clone_size: .; v_call: TRBV19; d_call: .; cdr3_aa: CASRPSGSPSSGANVLTF; cdr3_nt: TGTGCCAGTCGCCCTTCGGGGTCTCCAAGCTCTGGGGCCAACGTCCTGACTTTC
j_call: TRBJ2-7; clone_size: .; v_call: TRBV19; d_call: .; cdr3_aa: CASSIIGNSEQYF; cdr3_nt: TGTGCCAGTAGTATAATCGGAAATTCCGAGCAGTACTTC
j_call: TRBJ1-1; clone_size: .; v_call: TRBV6-2/TRBV6-3; d_call: TRBD1; cdr3_aa: CASSKQGQELFEAFF; cdr3_nt: TGTGCCAGCAGTAAACAGGGACAGGAGCTCTTTGAAGCTTTCTTT
j_call: TRBJ1-4; clone_size: .; v_call: TRBV6-6; d_call: .; cdr3_aa: CASSYSGRNEKLFF; cdr3_nt: TGTGCCAGCAGTTACTCGGGACGGAATGAAAAACTGTTTTTT
j_call: TRBJ1-2; clone_size: .; v_call: TRBV6-5; d_call: .; cdr3_aa: CATGGLPYGYTF; cdr3_nt: TGTGCCACCGGAGGTCTCCCTTATGGCTACACCTTC